The T cell receptor (beta chain) under discussion was sequenced for a study of human T cells and chemical hapten exposure. Study-wide context: Largely, small differences in pooled library volume made per-sample TCR yields vary. Study observations and caveats: Sensitizing to DPC left TCRs with a frequency above 1 in 1000 unaltered.

Sample time point: healthy volunteer bleed at 6 weeks. Extraction yielded total RNA from whole blood (unfractionated). Many counts were recorded for this clonotype. The antigen remains unidentified. Per germline, CDR1 MNHEY and CDR2 SMNVEV (reference sequence). V lost 7 bases, J lost 7 bases, and 13 bases lay in between. The CDR3 length is 13 residues. Authors' processing steps: Sample TCR counts, which ranged from about 20,000 to 690,600, had a median of around 96,000. TCRdb processed the RACE reads anew with MiXCR; each CDR3 protein has one entry. Here the V and J calls rest on TCRdb's processing, not on the authors' analysis. The repertoire includes 35,000 to 55,000 distinct CDR3 sequences, 3.5% to 4% of them detected once, and about 5.6% sits in the top ten.

The V call is TRBV27, the J call TRBJ1-4; D call uncertain. Sequenced sample: whole blood. The TCR was taken from a human donor in good health. Some clones in this sample may be carry-over from other donors' samples. The CDR3 spells CASKSPPSEKLFF. DNA of the CDR3: TGTGCCAGCAAATCTCCTCCAAGTGAAAAACTGTTTTTT.